Listed below are T cell receptor beta chains from one sample, sequenced in a study of fetal regulatory T cell absence and autoimmunity. TCRdb keeps only in-frame clones here, not all; method: immunoSEQ multiplex PCR. The repertoire holds more than 90,000 clones, about 78% seen once, with just under 2% in the top ten. What was sequenced was pancreas tissue. The receptors were sampled from a male donor with IPEX syndrome. CDR3s include the opening cysteine and the closing phenylalanine or tryptophan. D genes are given only for firm matches. A row's size may be missing; if present it is once, few, many or a size class.

>TRBV14|-|-|TRBJ2-7
CASSQAPSGRVYEQYF
TGTGCCAGCAGCCAAGCCCCATCGGGCAGGGTATACGAGCAGTACTTC
>TRBV4-1|-|-|TRBJ2-7
CASSQDGPLDSSYEQYF
TGCGCCAGCAGCCAAGATGGCCCGTTGGACAGTTCCTACGAGCAGTACTTC
>TRBV19|-|-|TRBJ1-2
CASSMGRIGYGYTF
TGTGCCAGTAGTATGGGGAGAATTGGCTATGGCTACACCTTC
>TRBV4-1|TRBD2|few|TRBJ2-7
CASSQVWRGRDEQYF
TGCGCCAGCAGCCAAGTCTGGCGGGGGAGGGACGAGCAGTACTTC
>TRBV5-4|TRBD2|-|TRBJ2-1
CASRGSGSPYNEQFF
TGTGCCAGCAGAGGTAGCGGGAGTCCCTACAATGAGCAGTTCTTC
>TRBV14|-|-|TRBJ1-6
CASSATGKTPLHF
TGTGCCAGCAGCGCCACAGGGAAAACACCCCTCCACTTT
>TRBV29-1|-|-|TRBJ1-1
CSVVRHVEAFF
TGCAGCGTTGTTAGGCATGTTGAAGCTTTCTTT
>TRBV7-2|TRBD1|few|TRBJ2-7
CASSPTGFLSYEQYF
TGTGCCAGCAGCCCGACAGGGTTTCTCTCCTACGAGCAGTACTTC
>TRBV10-3|-|-|TRBJ2-7
CAISDSYEQYF
TGTGCCATCAGCGACAGCTACGAGCAGTACTTC
>TRBV4-1|-|-|TRBJ2-5
CASSQETGGGETQYF
TGCGCCAGCAGCCAAGAGACCGGGGGAGGAGAGACCCAGTACTTC
>TRBV6-5|TRBD2|few|TRBJ2-2
CASSYRTSGTGELFF
TGTGCCAGCAGTTACAGGACTAGCGGCACCGGGGAGCTGTTTTTT
>TRBV4-3|TRBD2|-|TRBJ2-3
CASSQGLAGTDTQYF
TGCGCCAGCAGCCAAGGACTAGCGGGCACAGATACGCAGTATTTT
>TRBV11-2|-|-|TRBJ2-3
CASSLDRTGVTDTQYF
TGTGCCAGCAGCTTAGACCGAACGGGGGTCACAGATACGCAGTATTTT
>TRBV15|TRBD1|-|TRBJ1-2
CATSRQGANYGYTF
TGTGCCACCAGCAGACAGGGGGCGAACTATGGCTACACCTTC
>TRBV10-3|-|-|TRBJ2-2
CAISDRDRSNTGELFF
TGTGCCATCAGTGACCGAGACAGGTCGAACACCGGGGAGCTGTTTTTT
>TRBV18|TRBD1|-|TRBJ1-1
CASRQGDTEAFF
TGTGCCAGCAGACAGGGGGACACTGAAGCTTTCTTT
>TRBV27|-|few|TRBJ1-5
CASSLSWWDPQHF
TGTGCCAGCAGTTTATCTTGGTGGGATCCCCAGCATTTT
>TRBV10-2|TRBD2|-|TRBJ2-5
CASSLAGAGGTQYF
TGCGCCAGCAGTCTAGCGGGGGCGGGAGGGACCCAGTACTTC
>TRBV10-3|TRBD2|-|TRBJ2-7
CAIRSGRANSYEQYF
TGTGCCATCAGAAGTGGGAGGGCAAACTCCTACGAGCAGTACTTC
>TRBV5-6|TRBD2|few|TRBJ2-2
CASSPRTSGNTGELFF
TGTGCCAGCAGCCCAAGGACTAGCGGGAACACCGGGGAGCTGTTTTTT
>TRBV7-2|TRBD1|-|TRBJ1-2
CASSLPPRTGANYGYTF
TGTGCCAGCAGCTTACCCCCGAGGACAGGAGCTAACTATGGCTACACCTTC
>TRBV19|-|few|TRBJ2-2
CASSIWGTGELFF
TGTGCCAGTAGTATATGGGGGACCGGGGAGCTGTTTTTT
>TRBV5-6|-|-|TRBJ1-6
CASSLETFSSPLHF
TGTGCCAGCAGCTTGGAGACCTTCTCTTCACCCCTCCACTTT
>TRBV12-5|TRBD2|-|TRBJ2-5
CASGLGLAGETQYF
TGTGCTAGTGGTTTGGGACTAGCGGGAGAGACCCAGTACTTC
>TRBV13|-|-|TRBJ1-2
CASSLATNYGYTF
TGTGCCAGCAGCTTGGCCACTAACTATGGCTACACCTTC
>TRBV11-2|-|-|TRBJ2-1
CASSLGRGGPSSYNEQFF
TGTGCCAGCAGCTTAGGTCGCGGGGGCCCTAGCTCCTACAATGAGCAGTTCTTC
>TRBV19|-|-|TRBJ1-4
CASSSLIFATNEKLFF
TGTGCCAGTAGTTCCCTGATCTTTGCAACTAATGAAAAACTGTTTTTT
>TRBV5-1|TRBD2|once|TRBJ2-7
CASSLNAGLAYEQYF
TGCGCCAGCAGCTTGAACGCAGGACTAGCCTACGAGCAGTACTTC
>TRBV15|-|-|TRBJ2-4
CATSRQGFGKNIQYF
TGTGCCACCAGCAGACAGGGTTTTGGCAAAAACATTCAGTACTTC
>TRBV7-2|TRBD2|once|TRBJ2-7
CASSLALAGVSYEQYF
TGTGCCAGCAGCTTAGCGCTGGCGGGGGTATCCTACGAGCAGTACTTC
>TRBV1|-|-|TRBJ1-1
CTSFHRTGDPEAFF
TGCACCAGTTTTCACCGGACAGGGGACCCTGAAGCTTTCTTT
>TRBV20-1|-|-|TRBJ2-3
CSARYADTQYF
TGCAGTGCTAGATATGCAGATACGCAGTATTTT
>TRBV10-3|TRBD2|-|TRBJ2-3
CAIRGPGGVSGVNTDTQYF
TGTGCCATCAGAGGGCCCGGAGGGGTGAGCGGGGTTAACACAGATACGCAGTATTTT
>TRBV19|-|-|TRBJ1-2
CASSIGGGGYTF
TGTGCCAGTAGTATCGGGGGAGGTGGCTACACCTTC
>TRBV7-2|-|-|TRBJ1-1
CASYYTEAFF
TGTGCCAGCTACTACACTGAAGCTTTCTTT
>TRBV29-1|-|once|TRBJ1-2
CSAGPRGYTF
TGCAGCGCCGGACCGCGGGGCTACACCTTC
>TRBV15|-|-|TRBJ1-3
CATSRDLNTIYF
TGTGCCACCAGCAGAGATTTAAACACCATATATTTT
>TRBV4-1|-|-|TRBJ2-7
CASSHSFGEPYYEQYF
TGCGCCAGCAGCCACAGCTTCGGTGAACCTTACTACGAGCAGTACTTC
>TRBV14|-|-|TRBJ2-7
CASIRRRGAMSSYEQYF
TGTGCCAGCATCCGAAGGAGGGGGGCCATGAGCTCCTACGAGCAGTACTTC
>TRBV6-6|TRBD1|few|TRBJ1-5
CASSYAGTGSNQPQHF
TGTGCCAGCAGTTACGCGGGGACAGGAAGCAATCAGCCCCAGCATTTT
>TRBV6-1|-|-|TRBJ1-2
CASSDPGSYGYTF
TGTGCCAGCAGTGATCCAGGTTCCTATGGCTACACCTTC
>TRBV14|-|few|TRBJ1-1
CASSQEIGGAGTEAFF
TGTGCCAGCAGCCAAGAGATCGGGGGGGCCGGCACTGAAGCTTTCTTT
>TRBV11-3|-|-|TRBJ2-1
CASSSQAGSNNEQFF
TGTGCCAGCAGCTCCCAAGCGGGCTCGAACAATGAGCAGTTCTTC